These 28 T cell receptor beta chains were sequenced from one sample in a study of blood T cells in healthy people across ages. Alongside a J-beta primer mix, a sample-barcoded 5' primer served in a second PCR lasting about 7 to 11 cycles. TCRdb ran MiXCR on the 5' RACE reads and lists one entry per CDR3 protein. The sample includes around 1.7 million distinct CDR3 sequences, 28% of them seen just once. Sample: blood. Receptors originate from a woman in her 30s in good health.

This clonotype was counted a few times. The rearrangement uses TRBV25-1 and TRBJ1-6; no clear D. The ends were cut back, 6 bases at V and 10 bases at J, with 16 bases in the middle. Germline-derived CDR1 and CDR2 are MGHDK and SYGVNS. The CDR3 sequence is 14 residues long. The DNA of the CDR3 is TGTGCCAGCAGAAAGGCCATTCTTTGGTCACCCCTCCACTTT. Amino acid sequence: CASRKAILWSPLHF. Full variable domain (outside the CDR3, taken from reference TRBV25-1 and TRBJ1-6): EADIYQTPRYLVIGTGKKITLECSQTMGHDKMYWYQQDPGMELHLIHYSYGVNSTEKGDLSSESTVSRIRTEHFPLTLESARPSHTSQYLCASRKAILWSPLHFGNGTRLTVT.

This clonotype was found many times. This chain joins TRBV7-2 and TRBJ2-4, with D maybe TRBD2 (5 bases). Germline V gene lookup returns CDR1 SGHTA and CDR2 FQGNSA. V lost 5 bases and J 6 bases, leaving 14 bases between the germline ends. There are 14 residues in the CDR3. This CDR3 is CASSTDGRGNIQYF. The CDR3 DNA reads TGTGCCAGCAGCACCGACGGTCGGGGAAACATTCAGTACTTC.

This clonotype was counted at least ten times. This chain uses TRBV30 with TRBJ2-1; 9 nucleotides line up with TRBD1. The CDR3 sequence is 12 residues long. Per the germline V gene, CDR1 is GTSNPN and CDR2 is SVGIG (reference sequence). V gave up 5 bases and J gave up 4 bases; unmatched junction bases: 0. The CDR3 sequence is CAWGQGYNEQFF. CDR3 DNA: TGTGCCTGGGGACAGGGGTACAATGAGCAGTTCTTC.

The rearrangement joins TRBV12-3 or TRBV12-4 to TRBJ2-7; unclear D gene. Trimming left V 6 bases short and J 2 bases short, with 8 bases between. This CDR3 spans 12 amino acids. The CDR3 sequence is CASSAMAYEQYF. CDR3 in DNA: TGTGCCAGCAGCGCAATGGCCTACGAGCAGTACTTC.

CDR3 nucleotides: TGTGCCAGCAGCGGCACAGGACAGGGAGGGGATGCGCAGTATTTT. Protein sequence: CASSGTGQGGDAQYF. The chain joins TRBV27 to TRBJ2-3; D might be TRBD1 (8 bases). This CDR3 spans 15 amino acids. The germline V and J ends were trimmed by 6 bases and 10 bases, with 23 bases remaining between them. Looked up from germline, CDR1 is MNHEY and CDR2 is SMNVEV (reference sequence).

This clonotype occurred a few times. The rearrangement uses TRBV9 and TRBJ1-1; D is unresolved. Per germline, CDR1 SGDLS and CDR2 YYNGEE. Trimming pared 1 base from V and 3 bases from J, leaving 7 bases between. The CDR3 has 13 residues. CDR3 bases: TGTGCCAGCAGCGTACCCGGGTACACTGAAGCTTTCTTT. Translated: CASSVPGYTEAFF.

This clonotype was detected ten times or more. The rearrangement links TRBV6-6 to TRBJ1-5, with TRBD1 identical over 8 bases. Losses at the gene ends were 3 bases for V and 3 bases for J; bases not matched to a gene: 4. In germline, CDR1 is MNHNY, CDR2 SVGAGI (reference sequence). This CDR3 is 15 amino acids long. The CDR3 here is CASSYRTGPNQPQHF. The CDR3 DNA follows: TGTGCCAGCAGTTATCGGACAGGGCCCAATCAGCCCCAGCATTTT.

CDR3 protein: CASSSGTSGRAKQFF. In DNA form, the CDR3 reads TGTGCCAGCAGCTCCGGGACTAGCGGGAGGGCGAAGCAGTTCTTC. J is TRBJ2-1 and V is TRBV7-2, with 16 bases identical to TRBD2. This CDR3 is 15 amino acids long. The junction had 5 bases not matched to a gene; V was cut back by 4 bases and J by 11 bases. The germline V gene has CDR1 SGHTA and CDR2 FQGNSA. Drawing the rest from reference TRBV7-2 and TRBJ2-1, the complete variable domain is GAGVSQSPSNKVTEKGKDVELRCDPISGHTALYWYRQSLGQGLEFLIYFQGNSAPDKSGLPSDRFSAERTGGSVSTLTIQRTQQEDSAVYLCASSSGTSGRAKQFFGPGTRLTVL.

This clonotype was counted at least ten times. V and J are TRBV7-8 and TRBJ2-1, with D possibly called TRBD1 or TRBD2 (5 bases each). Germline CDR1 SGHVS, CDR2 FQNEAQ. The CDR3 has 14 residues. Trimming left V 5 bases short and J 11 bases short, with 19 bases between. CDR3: CASSDQSRDAKQFF. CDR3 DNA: TGTGCCAGCAGCGACCAGTCCCGGGACGCCAAGCAGTTCTTC. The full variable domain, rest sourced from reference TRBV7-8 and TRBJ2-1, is GAGVSQSPRYKVAKRGQDVALRCDPISGHVSLFWYQQALGQGPEFLTYFQNEAQLDKSGLPSDRFFAERPEGSVSTLKIQRTQQEDSAVYLCASSDQSRDAKQFFGPGTRLTVL.

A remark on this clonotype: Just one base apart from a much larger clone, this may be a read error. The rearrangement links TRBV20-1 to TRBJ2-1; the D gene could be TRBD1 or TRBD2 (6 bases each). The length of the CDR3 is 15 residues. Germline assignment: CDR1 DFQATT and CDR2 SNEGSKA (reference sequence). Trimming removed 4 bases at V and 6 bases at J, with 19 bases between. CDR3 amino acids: CSAKEGRGFVNEQFF. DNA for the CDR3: TGCAGTGCTAAGGAGGGCAGGGGATTTGTCAATGAGCAGTTCTTC.

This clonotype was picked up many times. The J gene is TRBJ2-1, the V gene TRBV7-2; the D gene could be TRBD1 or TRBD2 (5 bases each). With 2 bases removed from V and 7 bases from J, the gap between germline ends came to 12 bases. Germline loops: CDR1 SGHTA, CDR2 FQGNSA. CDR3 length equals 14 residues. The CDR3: CASSLPGRINEQFF. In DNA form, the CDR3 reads TGTGCCAGCAGCTTACCGGGACGAATTAATGAGCAGTTCTTC.

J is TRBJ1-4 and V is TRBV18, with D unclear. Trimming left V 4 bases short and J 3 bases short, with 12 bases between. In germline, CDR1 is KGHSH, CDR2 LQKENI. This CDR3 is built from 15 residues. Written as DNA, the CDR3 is TGTGCCAGCTCACTCCGGAGTGCATCTAATGAAAAACTGTTTTTT. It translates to CASSLRSASNEKLFF.

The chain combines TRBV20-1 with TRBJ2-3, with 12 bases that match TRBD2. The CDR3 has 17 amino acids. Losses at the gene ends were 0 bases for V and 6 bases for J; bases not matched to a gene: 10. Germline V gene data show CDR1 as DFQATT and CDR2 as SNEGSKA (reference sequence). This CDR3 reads CSARDSASGGALDTQYF. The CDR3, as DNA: TGCAGTGCTAGAGATTCGGCTAGCGGGGGGGCCCTGGATACGCAGTATTTT.

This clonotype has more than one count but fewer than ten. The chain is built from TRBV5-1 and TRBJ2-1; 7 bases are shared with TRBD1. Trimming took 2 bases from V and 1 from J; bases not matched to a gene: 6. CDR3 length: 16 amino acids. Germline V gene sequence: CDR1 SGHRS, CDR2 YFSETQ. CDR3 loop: CASSFNSQGSYNEQFF. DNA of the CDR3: TGCGCCAGCAGCTTTAACTCACAGGGGTCCTACAATGAGCAGTTCTTC.

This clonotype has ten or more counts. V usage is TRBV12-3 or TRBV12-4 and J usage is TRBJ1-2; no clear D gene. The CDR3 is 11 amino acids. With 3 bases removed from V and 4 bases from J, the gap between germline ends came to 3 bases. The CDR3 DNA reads TGTGCCAGCAGTTTGGCCTATGGCTACACCTTC. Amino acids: CASSLAYGYTF.

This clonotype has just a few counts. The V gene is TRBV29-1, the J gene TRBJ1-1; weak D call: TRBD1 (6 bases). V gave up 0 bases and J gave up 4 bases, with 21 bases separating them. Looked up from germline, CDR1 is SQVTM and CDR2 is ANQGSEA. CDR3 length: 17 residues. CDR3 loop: CSVEERGLGGLFTEAFF. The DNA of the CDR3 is TGCAGCGTTGAAGAGCGGGGTCTTGGGGGCTTGTTCACTGAAGCTTTCTTT.

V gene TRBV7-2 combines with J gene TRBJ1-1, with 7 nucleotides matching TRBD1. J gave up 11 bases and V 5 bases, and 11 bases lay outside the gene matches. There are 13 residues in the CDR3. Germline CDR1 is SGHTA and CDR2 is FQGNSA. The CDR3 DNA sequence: TGTGCCAGCAGCGACACGACAGGGTTCAGGGCTTTCTTT. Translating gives CASSDTTGFRAFF.

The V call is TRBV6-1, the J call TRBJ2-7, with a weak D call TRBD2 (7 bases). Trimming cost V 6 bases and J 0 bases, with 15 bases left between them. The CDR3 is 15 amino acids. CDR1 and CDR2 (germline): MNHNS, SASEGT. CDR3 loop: CASSYTGGPSYEQYF. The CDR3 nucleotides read TGTGCCAGCAGCTACACCGGGGGGCCCTCCTACGAGCAGTACTTC.

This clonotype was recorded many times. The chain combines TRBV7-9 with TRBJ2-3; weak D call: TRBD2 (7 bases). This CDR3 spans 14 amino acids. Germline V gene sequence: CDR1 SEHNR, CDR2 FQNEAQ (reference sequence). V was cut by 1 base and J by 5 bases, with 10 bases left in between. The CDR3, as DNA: TGTGCCAGCAGCTTAGGCGGGGGCGGAGATACGCAGTATTTT. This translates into CASSLGGGGDTQYF.

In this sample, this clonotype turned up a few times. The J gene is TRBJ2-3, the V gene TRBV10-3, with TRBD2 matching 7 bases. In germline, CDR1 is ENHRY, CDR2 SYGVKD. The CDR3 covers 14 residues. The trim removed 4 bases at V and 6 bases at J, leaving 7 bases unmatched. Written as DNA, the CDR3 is TGTGCCATCAGTGGTCCGGGGAGGGCGGATACGCAGTATTTT. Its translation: CAISGPGRADTQYF.

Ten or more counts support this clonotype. Here the CDR3 reads CSARDSIAGANEQFF. CDR3 in DNA: TGCAGTGCTAGAGATTCAATAGCGGGGGCCAATGAGCAGTTCTTC. The J gene is TRBJ2-1, the V gene TRBV20-1; TRBD2 matches at 9 bases. Trimming removed 0 bases from V and 6 bases from J; junction bases left unmatched: 6. The germline gives CDR1 DFQATT, CDR2 SNEGSKA (reference sequence). The CDR3 totals 15 residues.

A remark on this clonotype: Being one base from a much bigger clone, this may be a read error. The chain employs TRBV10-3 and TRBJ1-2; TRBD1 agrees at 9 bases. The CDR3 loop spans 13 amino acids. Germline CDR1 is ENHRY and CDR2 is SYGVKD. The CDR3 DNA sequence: TGTGCCATCAGAGCGGGACAGGGTGGTGGCCACACCTTC. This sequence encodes CAIRAGQGGGHTF.

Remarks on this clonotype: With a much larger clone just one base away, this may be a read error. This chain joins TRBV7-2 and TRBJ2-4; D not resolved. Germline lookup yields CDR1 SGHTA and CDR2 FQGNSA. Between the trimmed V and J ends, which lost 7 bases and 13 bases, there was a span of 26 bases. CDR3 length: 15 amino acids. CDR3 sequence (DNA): TGTGCCAGCAAAAGTATCGGGTCCCCCGCATACGGGCAGTACTTC. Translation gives CASKSIGSPAYGQYF. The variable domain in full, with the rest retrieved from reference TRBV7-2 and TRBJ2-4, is GAGVSQSPSNKVTEKGKDVELRCDPISGHTALYWYRQSLGQGLEFLIYFQGNSAPDKSGLPSDRFSAERTGGSVSTLTIQRTQQEDSAVYLCASKSIGSPAYGQYFGAGTRLSVL.

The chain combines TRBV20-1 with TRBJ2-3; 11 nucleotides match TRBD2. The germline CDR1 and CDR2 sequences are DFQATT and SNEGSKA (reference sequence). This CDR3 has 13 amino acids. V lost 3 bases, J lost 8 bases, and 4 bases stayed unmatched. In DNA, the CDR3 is TGCAGTGCTAGTGAACTAGCGGGAGCTACGCAGTATTTT. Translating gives CSASELAGATQYF.

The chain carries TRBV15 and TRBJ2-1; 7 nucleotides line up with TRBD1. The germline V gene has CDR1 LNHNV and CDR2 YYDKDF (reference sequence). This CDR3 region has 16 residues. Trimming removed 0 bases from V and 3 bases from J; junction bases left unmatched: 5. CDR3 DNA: TGTGCCACCAGCAGAGATGGGCGGACAGGCTACAATGAGCAGTTCTTC. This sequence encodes CATSRDGRTGYNEQFF.

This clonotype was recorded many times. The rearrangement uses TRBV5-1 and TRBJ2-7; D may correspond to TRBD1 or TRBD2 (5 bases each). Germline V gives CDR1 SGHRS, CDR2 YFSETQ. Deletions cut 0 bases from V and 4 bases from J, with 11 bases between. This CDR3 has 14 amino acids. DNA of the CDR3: TGCGCCAGCAGCTTGGGTGGGACGGATTACGAGCAGTACTTC. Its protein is CASSLGGTDYEQYF.

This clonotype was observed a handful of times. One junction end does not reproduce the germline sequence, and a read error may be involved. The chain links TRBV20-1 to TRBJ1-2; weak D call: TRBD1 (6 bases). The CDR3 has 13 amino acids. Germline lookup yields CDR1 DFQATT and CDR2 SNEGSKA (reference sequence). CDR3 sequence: CSTRAGEGYGYTF. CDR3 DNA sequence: TGCAGTACTAGGGCAGGGGAGGGCTATGGCTACACCTTC.

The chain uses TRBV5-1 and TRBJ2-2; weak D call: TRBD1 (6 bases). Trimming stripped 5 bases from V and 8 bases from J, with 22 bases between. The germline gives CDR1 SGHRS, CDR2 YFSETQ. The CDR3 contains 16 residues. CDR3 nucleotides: TGCGCCAGCAGACGCCAAACAGGGACCAAAAAGGGGGAGCTGTTTTTT. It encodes CASRRQTGTKKGELFF.